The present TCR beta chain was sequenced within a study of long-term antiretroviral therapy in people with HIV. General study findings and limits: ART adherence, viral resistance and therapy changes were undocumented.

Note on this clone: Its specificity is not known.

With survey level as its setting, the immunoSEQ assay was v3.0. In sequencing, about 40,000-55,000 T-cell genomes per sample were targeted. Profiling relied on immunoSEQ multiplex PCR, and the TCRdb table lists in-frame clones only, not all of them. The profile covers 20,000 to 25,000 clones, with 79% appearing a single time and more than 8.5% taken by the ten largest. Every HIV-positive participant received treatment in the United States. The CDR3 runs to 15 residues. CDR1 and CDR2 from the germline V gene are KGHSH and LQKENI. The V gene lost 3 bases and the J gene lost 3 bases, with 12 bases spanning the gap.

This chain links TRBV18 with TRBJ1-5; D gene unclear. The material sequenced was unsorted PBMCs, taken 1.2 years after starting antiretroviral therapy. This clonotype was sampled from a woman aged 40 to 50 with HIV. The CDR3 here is CASSPRQADNQPQHF. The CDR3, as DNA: TGTGCCAGCTCACCCCGGCAGGCCGACAATCAGCCCCAGCATTTT.